One sample yielded the 8 T cell receptor beta chains listed below, sequenced in a study of glioma-infiltrating T cells. The iRepertoire nested amplicon-rescue multiplex PCR amplified TCR alpha and beta CDR3s from RNA. MiXCR, run by TCRdb on the multiplex PCR reads, gives a single entry per CDR3 protein. The table shows roughly 350,000 distinct CDR3 sequences, with around 45% occurring only once. Sequenced sample: glioma tissue, nonneoplastic brain tissue, or PBMCs (not recorded which). The receptors here all came from a human donor with low-grade glioma or glioblastoma, undergoing nonglioma brain surgery, or in good health (not recorded which).

Only one count was recorded for this clonotype. The junction shows a germline mismatch at one end, possibly a read error. The V gene is TRBV11-1, the J gene TRBJ2-3; TRBD2 matches at 8 bases. The CDR3 length is 15 residues. From germline, CDR1 is SGHAT and CDR2 FQDESV (reference sequence). The CDR3 DNA reads TGCGCCAGCAGCCAAGTTACTAGCGGCGCAGATACGCAGTATTTT. Translating gives CASSQVTSGADTQYF. Drawing the rest from reference TRBV11-1 and TRBJ2-3, the complete variable domain is EAEVAQSPRYKITEKSQAVAFWCDPISGHATLYWYRQILGQGPELLVQFQDESVVDDSQLPKDRFSAERLKGVDSTLKIQPAELGDSAMYLCASSQVTSGADTQYFGPGTRLTVL.

Worth noting for this clonotype: A much bigger clone sits one base away, suggesting this may be a read error. Because it lacks the conserved phenylalanine or tryptophan at the end, this CDR3 is likely a read error. In DNA form, the CDR3 reads TGTGCCAGCAGCCAGGGGATGAACACTGAAGCTTTCCTT. Translating gives CASSQGMNTEAFL. The rearrangement joins TRBV6-6 to TRBJ1-1, with D possibly matching TRBD1 (6 bases). Per the germline V gene, CDR1 is MNHNY and CDR2 is SVGAGI (reference sequence). The V gene lost 6 bases and the J gene lost 0 bases, with 8 bases spanning the gap. This CDR3 region has 13 residues.

The chain links TRBV18 to TRBJ2-5, with no clear D. Germline lookup yields CDR1 KGHSH and CDR2 LQKENI. Trimming shortened V by 3 bases and J by 5 bases, and 7 bases separated the two germline ends. There are 12 residues in the CDR3. CDR3 region: CASSPSDETQYF. In DNA form, the CDR3 reads TGTGCCAGCTCACCGTCGGATGAGACCCAGTACTTC.

The V call is TRBV4-3, the J call TRBJ1-2; D gene uncertain. CDR3 size: 17 residues. Trimming removed 1 base at V and 1 base at J, with 16 bases between. The V gene's germline CDR1 is LGHNA and CDR2 YSLEER. CDR3: CASSQGGLRVINYGYTF. CDR3 nucleotide sequence: TGCGCCAGCAGCCAAGGTGGACTTCGGGTTATTAACTATGGCTACACCTTC.

Ten or more counts support this clonotype. The V and J genes are TRBV20-1 and TRBJ1-1, with 10 bases identical to TRBD1. J lost 1 base, V lost 3 bases, and 5 bases had no gene match. This CDR3 has 15 amino acids. Germline V lookup: CDR1 DFQATT, CDR2 SNEGSKA (reference sequence). The CDR3 region has the DNA TGCAGTGCTAGTGACAGGGGGCTCGGGAACACTGAAGCTTTCTTT. This translates into CSASDRGLGNTEAFF.

The rearrangement joins TRBV7-2 to TRBJ2-3; D is perhaps TRBD2 (5 bases). V lost 4 bases and J lost 4, with 12 bases in between. This CDR3 has 14 residues. Per germline, CDR1 SGHTA and CDR2 FQGNSA. As DNA, the CDR3 is TGTGCCAGCAGCTATGGACTTAGGGCAGATACGCAGTATTTT. It yields the protein CASSYGLRADTQYF.

This clonotype occurred a few times. This rearrangement joins TRBV28 to TRBJ2-2, with TRBD2 identical over 14 bases. The CDR3 loop spans 17 amino acids. V shed 5 bases and J 3 bases; nucleotides not matched to a gene: 5. Per the germline V gene, CDR1 is MDHEN and CDR2 is SYDVKM. CDR3 sequence reads: CASSQGTSGRHTGELFF. The CDR3 bases are TGTGCCAGCAGTCAAGGGACTAGCGGGAGACACACCGGGGAGCTGTTTTTT.

For this clonotype: As the CDR3 is not closed by the conserved phenylalanine or tryptophan, this likely results from a read error. The chain uses TRBV4-2 and TRBJ2-7; D unresolved. Per germline, CDR1 LGHNA and CDR2 YNFKEQ. V shed 5 bases and J shed 2 bases, with 4 bases lying between them. The CDR3 contains 11 residues. CDR3 region: CASSNTYEQYS. CDR3 in DNA: TGTGCCAGCAGCAATACCTACGAGCAGTACTCC.